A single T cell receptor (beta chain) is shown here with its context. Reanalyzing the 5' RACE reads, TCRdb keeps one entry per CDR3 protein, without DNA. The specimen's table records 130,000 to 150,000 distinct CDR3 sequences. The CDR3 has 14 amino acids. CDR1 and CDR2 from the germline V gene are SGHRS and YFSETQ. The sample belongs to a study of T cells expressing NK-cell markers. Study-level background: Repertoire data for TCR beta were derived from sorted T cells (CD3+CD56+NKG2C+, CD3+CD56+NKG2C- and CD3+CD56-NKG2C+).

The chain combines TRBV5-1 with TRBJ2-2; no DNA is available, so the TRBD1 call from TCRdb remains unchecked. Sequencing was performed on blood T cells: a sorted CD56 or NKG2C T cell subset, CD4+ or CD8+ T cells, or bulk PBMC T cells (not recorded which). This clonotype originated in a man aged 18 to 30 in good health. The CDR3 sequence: CASSFGQENRELFF.